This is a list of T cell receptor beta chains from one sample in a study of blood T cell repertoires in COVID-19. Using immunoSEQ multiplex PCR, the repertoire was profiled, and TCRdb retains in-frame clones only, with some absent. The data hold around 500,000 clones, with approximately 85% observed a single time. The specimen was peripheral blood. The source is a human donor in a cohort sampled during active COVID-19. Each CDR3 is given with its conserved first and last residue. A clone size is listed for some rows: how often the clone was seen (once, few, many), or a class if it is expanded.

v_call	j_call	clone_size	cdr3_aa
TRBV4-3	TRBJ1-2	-	CASSQGGPARNYGYTF
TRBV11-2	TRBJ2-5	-	CASSPGHQETQYF
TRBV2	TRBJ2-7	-	CASSASGTPSDEQYF
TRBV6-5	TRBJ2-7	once	CASSRGGIWAHEQYF
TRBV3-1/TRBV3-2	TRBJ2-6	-	CASSQDRLSSGANVLTF
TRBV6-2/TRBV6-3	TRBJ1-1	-	CASSYGFEGGNTEAFF
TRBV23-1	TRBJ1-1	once	CASRPGGRGQPEAFF
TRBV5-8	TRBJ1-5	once	CASSSRHPPQHF
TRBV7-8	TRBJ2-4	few	CASSPSGGRVDIQYF
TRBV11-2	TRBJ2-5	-	CASSLLRREGETQYF
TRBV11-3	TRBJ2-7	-	CASGLAGTYEQYF
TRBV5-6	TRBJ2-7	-	CASSRDRGSGSTYEQYF
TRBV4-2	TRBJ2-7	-	CASSRSMRREGRNEQYF
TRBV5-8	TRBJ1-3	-	CASSLAGNTIYF
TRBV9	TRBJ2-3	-	CASSVKVSTGGATDTQYF
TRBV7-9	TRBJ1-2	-	CASSARGQLGDGYTF
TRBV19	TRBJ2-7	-	CASSMVSDSRHEQYF
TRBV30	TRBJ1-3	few	CAWSEGRGVDTIYF
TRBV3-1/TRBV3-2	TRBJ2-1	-	CASTRGLLSYNEQFF
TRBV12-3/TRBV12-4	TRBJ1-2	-	CASSSGQGFGYTF
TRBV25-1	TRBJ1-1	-	CASSEEAPKDEAFF
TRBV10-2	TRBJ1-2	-	CASSENRVSFGDGYTF
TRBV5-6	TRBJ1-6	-	CASSFAYNSPLHF
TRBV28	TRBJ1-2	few	CASSFTRRGSYGYTF
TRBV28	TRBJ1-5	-	CASSSRTGAGNQPQHF
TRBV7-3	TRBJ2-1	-	CASSFSGVVNEQFF
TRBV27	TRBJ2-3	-	CASSLSAGRGDTQYF
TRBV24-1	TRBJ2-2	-	CATSVAGSTTPTGELFF